Presented here are 24 T cell receptor beta chains from one specimen sequenced in a study of blood T cell repertoires in COVID-19. TCRdb's copy holds only in-frame clones and misses some; the assay was immunoSEQ multiplex PCR. Found here are approximately 69,000 clones, roughly 79% of them singletons; the top ten hold 20% to 25%. Sequenced input: peripheral blood. The receptors were sampled from a woman in her 70s with acute or convalescent COVID-19.

This rearrangement joins TRBV18 to TRBJ2-7, with 10 bases fitting TRBD2. The junction had 13 bases not matched to a gene; V was cut back by 6 bases and J by 5 bases. Germline loops: CDR1 KGHSH, CDR2 LQKENI. The CDR3 has 16 amino acids. CDR3 in DNA: TGTGCCAGCTCCCGAGAGGCTAGCGGGAGTAGGAACGAGCAGTACTTC. The encoded protein is CASSREASGSRNEQYF.

This clone was counted only a few times. The chain carries TRBV7-3 and TRBJ2-1; 10 bases match TRBD2. CDR3 length: 14 residues. With V trimmed by 6 bases and J by 7 bases, 6 bases remained unmatched. In germline, CDR1 is SGHTA, CDR2 FQGTGA. The CDR3 DNA reads as TGTGCCAGCAGTCCGGGACTAGCGTATAATGAGCAGTTCTTC. Protein sequence: CASSPGLAYNEQFF.

The chain recombines TRBV24-1 with TRBJ2-1; TRBD2 aligns across 10 bases. CDR1 KGHDR and CDR2 SFDVKD come from the germline V gene. Trimming removed 5 bases from V and 0 bases from J; junction bases left unmatched: 3. The CDR3 contains 16 residues. The DNA of the CDR3 is TGTGCCACCAGTGCACCTAGCGGGGGCTCCTACAATGAGCAGTTCTTC. Translation gives CATSAPSGGSYNEQFF.

The chain couples TRBV28 to TRBJ1-4, with D possibly TRBD1 on 5 matching bases. Germline CDR1 is MDHEN and CDR2 is SYDVKM. With 10 bases removed from V and 11 bases from J, the gap between germline ends came to 26 bases. CDR3 length: 15 amino acids. CDR3 coding DNA: TGTGCCACACGACGCCCGGTTGGGGGAGGAGGGAAACTGTTTTTT. It translates to CATRRPVGGGGKLFF.

This clone was detected a few times. This CDR3 reads CASVQVKDGYTF. The CDR3 nucleotides read TGTGCCAGCGTGCAGGTGAAGGATGGCTACACCTTC. This rearrangement joins TRBV7-9 to TRBJ1-2; the D is unclear. The CDR3 length is 12 residues. Trimming left V 8 bases short and J 6 bases short, with 13 bases between. Germline CDR1 and CDR2: SEHNR and FQNEAQ (reference sequence).

The rearrangement links TRBV2 to TRBJ1-6; 12 positions agree with TRBD1. The CDR3 extends over 15 amino acids. The ends lost 6 bases at V and 10 bases at J; junction bases unmatched: 7. CDR1 and CDR2 from the germline V gene are SNHLY and FYNNEI. The CDR3 DNA reads TGTGCCAGCAGCAGCGGGACAGGGGGCAAATCACCCCTCCACTTT. Amino acid sequence: CASSSGTGGKSPLHF.

The chain employs TRBV30 and TRBJ1-6; 7 bases map to TRBD1. CDR1 is GTSNPN and CDR2 is SVGIG in the germline V gene (reference sequence). The trim removed 3 bases at V and 9 bases at J, leaving 14 bases unmatched. This CDR3 comprises 16 residues. For the CDR3, the DNA is TGTGCCTGGAGGGAACCCTCAACAGGGGTGCGTTCACCCCTCCACTTT. Protein: CAWREPSTGVRSPLHF.

This chain uses TRBV9 with TRBJ2-4, with D possibly TRBD2 on 6 matching bases. The CDR3 runs to 14 residues. CDR1 is SGDLS and CDR2 is YYNGEE in the germline V gene. The V gene lost 4 bases and the J gene lost 8 bases, with 16 bases spanning the gap. The CDR3, as DNA: TGTGCCAGCAGCCCGACAAGCGGGTCGGACATTCAGTACTTC. Its protein is CASSPTSGSDIQYF.

The chain has TRBV29-1 and TRBJ2-7; 9 positions agree with TRBD2. Germline V gene sequence: CDR1 SQVTM, CDR2 ANQGSEA. V shed 6 bases and J 6 bases; nucleotides not matched to a gene: 12. The CDR3 length is 14 residues. CDR3 coding DNA: TGCAGCGTGCGGGTGGGGGGACTAGCTTCCGAGCAGTACTTC. It specifies CSVRVGGLASEQYF.

The CDR3, as DNA: TGCGCCAGCAGCCAACCCCGTGAAGAACTAGCCAAAAACATTCAGTACTTC. Translated: CASSQPREELAKNIQYF. The rearrangement joins TRBV4-1 to TRBJ2-4; D gene ambiguous. Per the germline V gene, CDR1 is MGHRA and CDR2 is YSYEKL. V lost 2 bases, J lost 0 bases, and 14 bases lay in between. This CDR3 is 17 amino acids long.

This clone was observed at least ten times. The CDR3 nucleotides read TGTGCCAGCAGCTCCTCTCCGGGAGTCATCGGGGAGCTGTTTTTT. Amino acid sequence: CASSSSPGVIGELFF. The V call is TRBV7-6, the J call TRBJ2-2, with D possibly matching TRBD2 (6 bases). The V and J ends lost 4 bases and 7 bases respectively, with 16 bases between them. The CDR3 length is 15 residues. The V gene's germline CDR1 is SGHVS and CDR2 FNYEAQ.

The sample holds one count of this clone. The rearrangement links TRBV7-2 to TRBJ2-1; D gene ambiguous. The length of the CDR3 is 15 residues. Per the germline V gene, CDR1 is SGHTA and CDR2 is FQGNSA. Trimming took 9 bases from V and 7 from J, leaving 22 bases between them. The CDR3 nucleotides read TGTGCCAGTACCCGGAATCCATCCCTGGAGAATGAGCAGTTCTTC. Amino acid sequence: CASTRNPSLENEQFF.

The chain employs TRBV19 and TRBJ2-3; D might be TRBD1 (5 bases). This CDR3 has 16 amino acids. V lost 5 bases to trimming and J lost 1 base, with 16 bases between them. Germline V gives CDR1 LNHDA, CDR2 SQIVND (reference sequence). The CDR3 here is CASSLRAGLRTDTQYF. CDR3 sequence (DNA): TGTGCCAGTAGTCTCAGGGCAGGGCTTCGCACAGATACGCAGTATTTT. The entire variable domain, with the rest obtained from reference TRBV19 and TRBJ2-3, is as follows: DGGITQSPKYLFRKEGQNVTLSCEQNLNHDAMYWYRQDPGQGLRLIYYSQIVNDFQKGDIAEGYSVSREKKESFPLTVTSAQKNPTAFYLCASSLRAGLRTDTQYFGPGTRLTVL.

The genes are TRBV5-1 and TRBJ2-1; TRBD2 aligns across 8 bases. Germline lookup yields CDR1 SGHRS and CDR2 YFSETQ. The J segment lost 10 bases and the V segment lost 0 bases, leaving 15 bases of the junction unmatched. This CDR3 has 17 amino acids. CDR3 in amino acids: CASSLGGRTSGSEEQFF. CDR3 nucleotides: TGCGCCAGCAGCTTGGGGGGTAGGACCAGCGGGAGTGAGGAGCAGTTCTTC.

The V call is TRBV5-1, the J call TRBJ1-4; unclear D gene. CDR3 length equals 16 residues. In germline, CDR1 is SGHRS, CDR2 YFSETQ. Trimming shortened V by 4 bases and J by 0 bases, and 13 bases separated the two germline ends. The CDR3 sequence is CASSPNTGATNEKLFF. CDR3 in DNA: TGCGCCAGCAGCCCGAACACCGGAGCAACTAATGAAAAACTGTTTTTT.

The CDR3, as DNA: TGTGCCAGCATCTCGGACAGGGTCGCAGATACGCAGTATTTT. Amino acid sequence: CASISDRVADTQYF. The chain uses TRBV2 and TRBJ2-3, with 8 bases identical to TRBD1. The CDR3 totals 14 residues. In germline, CDR1 is SNHLY, CDR2 FYNNEI. J gave up 4 bases and V 7 bases, and 7 bases lay outside the gene matches.

The chain couples TRBV7-9 to TRBJ1-1; D is possibly TRBD1 (6 bases). Germline values: CDR1 SEHNR, CDR2 FQNEAQ (reference sequence). This CDR3 is built from 16 residues. V dropped 0 bases and J dropped 4 bases, with 15 bases sitting between them. CDR3 amino acids: CASSLAGGARGTEAFF. For the CDR3, the DNA is TGTGCCAGCAGCTTAGCGGGGGGGGCCAGGGGCACTGAAGCTTTCTTT.

This chain links TRBV24-1 with TRBJ1-2, with 7 bases fitting TRBD1. Germline CDR1 and CDR2: KGHDR and SFDVKD. V gave up 2 bases and J gave up 6 bases; unmatched junction bases: 8. This CDR3 has 15 residues. Here the CDR3 DNA reads TGTGCCACCAGTGATTCATCGACAGGGCCCGATGGCTACACCTTC. Its translation is CATSDSSTGPDGYTF.

J is TRBJ2-2 and V is TRBV6-4; 7 positions agree with TRBD1. This CDR3 has 14 amino acids. With V trimmed by 4 bases and J by 1 base, 0 bases remained unmatched. The germline V gene has CDR1 MRHNA and CDR2 SNTAGT. In DNA form, the CDR3 reads TGTGCCAGCAGTGGACAGGGGAACACCGGGGAGCTGTTTTTT. Its protein product is CASSGQGNTGELFF.

V is TRBV28 and J is TRBJ1-6; 9 bases are shared with TRBD1. Germline V CDR1 and CDR2: MDHEN, SYDVKM. The CDR3 spans 14 residues. The V gene end was trimmed by 3 bases and the J gene end by 8 bases; junction bases not matched to a gene: 2. This chain's CDR3 is CASSLGQGYSPLHF. The CDR3 DNA is TGTGCCAGCAGTTTGGGACAGGGATATTCACCCCTCCACTTT.

CDR3 nucleotides: TGTGCCAGCAGCTTTACGGGAGCGGGTGAGCAGTTCTTC. Residues: CASSFTGAGEQFF. The chain recombines TRBV11-3 with TRBJ2-1; TRBD2 might be the D (6 bases). Germline V gene lookup returns CDR1 SGHNT and CDR2 YENEEA. The ends were cut back, 3 bases at V and 9 bases at J, with 12 bases in the middle. CDR3 length: 13 residues.

V is TRBV7-2 and J is TRBJ2-7; TRBD2 matches at 10 bases. The germline V gene has CDR1 SGHTA and CDR2 FQGNSA. V lost 0 bases, J lost 5 bases, and 1 base stayed unmatched. The CDR3 consists of 14 residues. CDR3 bases: TGTGCCAGCAGCTTAGCTAGCGGGAGGAACGAGCAGTACTTC. It codes for CASSLASGRNEQYF.

The sample holds one count of this clone. This chain uses TRBV10-2 with TRBJ2-7, with D maybe TRBD1 (6 bases). The length of the CDR3 is 14 residues. V lost 4 bases and J lost 6, with 16 bases in between. Germline V lookup: CDR1 WSHSY, CDR2 SAAADI. The CDR3 coding sequence is TGCGCCAGCAGTGTAGTCGGACAGAAGGCCGAGCAGTACTTC. It encodes CASSVVGQKAEQYF.

A few counts support this clone. The chain employs TRBV20-1 and TRBJ2-1; possible D gene TRBD2, 7 bases. CDR3 length equals 11 residues. V shed 6 bases and J shed 12 bases, with 15 bases lying between them. CDR1 is DFQATT, CDR2 SNEGSKA, per germline (reference sequence). The CDR3: CSAEGGHGQFF. CDR3 sequence (DNA): TGCAGTGCGGAGGGGGGGCATGGGCAGTTCTTC.